The 5 T cell receptor beta chains reported below all come from one sample, sequenced in a study of tissue T cells after allogeneic stem cell transplantation. Clones were read by immunoSEQ multiplex PCR, and TCRdb kept only the in-frame ones, dropping some. This sample has about 3,900 clones, with just under 75% found just once. Sample: left colon tissue, taken at autopsy. These receptors came from a woman aged 18-49 years with breast cancer.

The count of this clone is one. This chain joins TRBV28 and TRBJ2-1; 7 nucleotides match TRBD1. CDR3 length: 14 residues. V lost 6 bases to trimming and J lost 7 bases; unmatched junction nucleotides: 9. The germline V gene encodes CDR1 MDHEN and CDR2 SYDVKM. For the CDR3, the DNA is TGTGCCAGCAGGAAGGGCAGGGGGTATAATGAGCAGTTCTTC. Protein product: CASRKGRGYNEQFF.

The chain joins TRBV4-3 to TRBJ2-5; 8 nucleotides agree with TRBD2. Trimming removed 0 bases from V and 1 base from J; junction bases left unmatched: 10. The CDR3 is 18 residues long. Per the germline V gene, CDR1 is LGHNA and CDR2 is YSLEER. CDR3 sequence: CASSQDSYGGGPQETQYF. The CDR3 DNA reads as TGCGCCAGCAGCCAAGATTCGTACGGGGGGGGGCCCCAAGAGACCCAGTACTTC.

This rearrangement joins TRBV4-2 to TRBJ2-3, with D tentatively TRBD2 (5 bases). Per the germline V gene, CDR1 is LGHNA and CDR2 is YNFKEQ. CDR3 length equals 14 residues. The germline V and J ends were trimmed by 3 bases and 4 bases, with 11 bases remaining between them. The DNA for the CDR3 is TGTGCCAGCAGCCAGGGAAATAGCGCAGATACGCAGTATTTT. The encoded protein is CASSQGNSADTQYF.

This clone was recorded only once. V usage is TRBV29-1 and J usage is TRBJ2-3; D perhaps matches TRBD2 (6 bases). The germline V and J ends were trimmed by 7 bases and 4 bases, with 12 bases remaining between them. The CDR3 covers 12 residues. Germline lookup yields CDR1 SQVTM and CDR2 ANQGSEA. Here the CDR3 reads CSDRTNSDTQYF. The DNA for the CDR3 is TGCAGCGACCGGACTAATTCAGATACGCAGTATTTT.

The chain carries TRBV6-5 and TRBJ2-7; tentatively, D is TRBD1 (5 bases). The CDR3 contains 13 residues. V was trimmed by 10 bases and J by 3 bases, leaving 16 bases between them. Germline CDR1 reads MNHEY; CDR2 reads SVGAGI. The CDR3 DNA follows: TGTGCCACAAGACAGCGACAACACTACGAGCAGTACTTC. Translated: CATRQRQHYEQYF.